This record covers a single T cell receptor (beta chain). What this receptor recognizes is not known. Nothing much larger sits one base from this clone, and base qualities are not available. Graves' hyperthyroidism was defined as stable when no progression to ophthalmopathy occurred over 18 months of follow-up. The hyperthyroidism patients were between 18 and 65 years old and newly diagnosed, with a disease duration of less than 2 months. Any patient with an uncontrolled infection, another autoimmune disease, pregnancy or lactation was excluded. Diagnoses relied on clinical symptoms, serum thyroxine and TRAb, thyroid ultrasound and orbital computed tomography. PBMCs were isolated from approximately 10 ml of fresh peripheral blood by Ficoll-Paque density gradient centrifugation. Total RNA was extracted with Trizol reagent, and quality was checked on an Agilent 2100 Bioanalyzer. Amplification of TCR beta CDR3 regions was carried out from RNA transcripts. A first-round RT-PCR of the TCR CDR3 used the HTBI primer set with the Qiagen OneStep RT-PCR kit. Libraries were constructed in a second round of multiplex PCR, after which size selection and purification were carried out. The libraries were sequenced on an Illumina HiSeq2000 using paired-end 100 bp reads. In the source study's methods: SOAPnuke was used to process the raw data, with reads discarded if the reads contained adapters or uncalled bases, had a mean Phred below 15, or lacked an exact constant-primer or identifier match. High-quality paired reads were merged using COPE v1.2.5, and each unique nucleotide sequence was defined as a clonotype. Clonotypes were aligned to IMGT TRBV, TRBD and TRBJ reference segments using MiTCR v1.1. Only V-J combinations with frequency above 0.0001, covering 99.2% of repertoires, were analysed. The TCS score was defined as F50 (clonal expansion) divided by E x V (chaos), with BLOSUM62-based TCRdist calculated between CDR3 peptides within each V-J. Welch's t-statistics and random forest reduced 514 V-J features to roughly 13, which were used in a naive Bayes classifier (R e1071). The public reads were run again by TCRdb, first through fastp at Q25 and then through MiXCR, and only productive beta chains were kept. Entries that share a CDR3 protein sequence are merged under the most common genes and DNA. The authors' filters were not applied to this entry. The sample has around 200,000 distinct CDR3 sequences on record, about 18% of them singletons. About 45% of the sample is taken by the ten largest.

The CDR3, from cysteine to phenylalanine, totals 16 residues. The retained sequence is limited to the CDR3, 48 bases, with the frame set at the first base. Relative to germline, V is 0 bases shorter and J is 4 bases shorter, with 14 bases between their ends. Based on the germline V gene, the CDR1 and CDR2 sequences are LGHNA and YSLEER. The data were obtained in a study of T cells in Graves' hyperthyroidism and ophthalmopathy (dated by TCRdb to about 2019). About the full investigation: Peripheral blood was sampled at the time of initial diagnosis, prior to any treatment. TCR V-J signatures able to tell the groups apart were searched for in a discovery cohort of some 97 patients, of whom roughly 42 had Graves' ophthalmopathy and around 57 had stable Graves' hyperthyroidism. In addition, the study compared T-cell repertoires in thyroid tissue and in blood from roughly six Graves' hyperthyroidism patients. According to the paper, TCR Vbeta CDR3 sequencing was carried out on more than 120 peripheral blood samples, which came from fewer than 50 ophthalmopathy, approximately 78 hyperthyroidism and roughly 17 progressor patients. After sampling, hyperthyroidism patients received methimazole starting at 30 mg daily, and ophthalmopathy patients received high-dose intravenous methylprednisolone. An independent validation cohort of about 19 hyperthyroidism patients and about 15 patients who later progressed to ophthalmopathy tested prospective prediction of ophthalmopathy. For training and testing, the 80 to 100 patients in the discovery cohort were randomly divided in a 7:3 ratio. Broad study findings and their caveats: A model built on a 13 V-J signature distinguished ophthalmopathy from stable hyperthyroidism, reaching roughly 88% sensitivity and 81% to 83% specificity in cross-validation and 80%/75% in testing. Sample size was not statistically predetermined, and blinding of investigators to group allocation was not performed. In validation, the model predicted progression to ophthalmopathy with around 71% sensitivity and roughly 75% specificity, a median of 6.5 months before onset. Most expanded thyroid clonotypes (frequency above 0.001) were also found in blood, which suggests that blood repertoires may mirror thyroid immune responses.

The specimen was blood. This receptor was taken from a man aged 35 to 55 with Graves' hyperthyroidism. The rearranged segments are TRBV4-3 and TRBJ2-3; the D gene is perhaps TRBD1 or TRBD2, as each covers 5 bases. Here the CDR3 is given as CASSQEGRVPPDTQYF. In nucleotides, the sequence is TGCGCCAGCAGCCAAGAGGGGCGGGTTCCCCCAGATACGCAGTATTTT.